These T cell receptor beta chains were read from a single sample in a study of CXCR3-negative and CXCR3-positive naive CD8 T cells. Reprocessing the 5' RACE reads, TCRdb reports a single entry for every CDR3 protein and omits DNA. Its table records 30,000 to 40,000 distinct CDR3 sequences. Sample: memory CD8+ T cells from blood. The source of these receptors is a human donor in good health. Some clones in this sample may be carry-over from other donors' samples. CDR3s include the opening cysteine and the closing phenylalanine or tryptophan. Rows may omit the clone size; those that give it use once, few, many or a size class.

cdr3_aa: CASTPSGTGIYEQYF
clone_size: .
v_call: TRBV6-6
cdr3_length: 15
j_call: TRBJ2-7

cdr3_aa: CSVYGSGGPPYNEQFF
clone_size: .
v_call: TRBV29-1
cdr3_length: 16
j_call: TRBJ2-1

cdr3_aa: CASSVGWGADSYEQFF
clone_size: .
v_call: TRBV9
cdr3_length: 16
j_call: TRBJ2-1

cdr3_aa: CASSLAWTGELFF
clone_size: .
v_call: TRBV5-8
cdr3_length: 13
j_call: TRBJ2-2

cdr3_aa: CASSFGGFGEKLFF
clone_size: .
v_call: TRBV12-3/TRBV12-4
cdr3_length: 14
j_call: TRBJ1-4

cdr3_aa: CSARGLDGLAGGPGMVETQYF
clone_size: medium-sized
v_call: TRBV20-1
cdr3_length: 21
j_call: TRBJ2-5

cdr3_aa: CASSYRGAFIQTGELFF
clone_size: .
v_call: TRBV6-5
cdr3_length: 17
j_call: TRBJ2-2

cdr3_aa: CASSPGTSSYEQYF
clone_size: .
v_call: TRBV6-2/TRBV6-3
cdr3_length: 14
j_call: TRBJ2-7

cdr3_aa: CASSQDQGAEQYF
clone_size: .
v_call: TRBV4-1
cdr3_length: 13
j_call: TRBJ2-7

cdr3_aa: CASSLVTQQETQYF
clone_size: .
v_call: TRBV7-9
cdr3_length: 14
j_call: TRBJ2-5

cdr3_aa: CASSQDSSWSNEQFF
clone_size: .
v_call: TRBV14
cdr3_length: 15
j_call: TRBJ2-1

cdr3_aa: CSATTDRAVIYEQYF
clone_size: .
v_call: TRBV20-1
cdr3_length: 15
j_call: TRBJ2-7

cdr3_aa: CSARPGGPYEQYF
clone_size: .
v_call: TRBV20-1
cdr3_length: 13
j_call: TRBJ2-7

cdr3_aa: CSVSGVDGDTGELFF
clone_size: .
v_call: TRBV29-1
cdr3_length: 15
j_call: TRBJ2-2

cdr3_aa: CASSPAVERGETQYF
clone_size: .
v_call: TRBV7-9
cdr3_length: 15
j_call: TRBJ2-5

cdr3_aa: CASSLWGLNTGELFF
clone_size: .
v_call: TRBV12-3/TRBV12-4
cdr3_length: 15
j_call: TRBJ2-2

cdr3_aa: CSVSGYGTDTQYF
clone_size: .
v_call: TRBV29-1
cdr3_length: 13
j_call: TRBJ2-3

cdr3_aa: CASSYSSGGSYNEQFF
clone_size: .
v_call: TRBV6-2/TRBV6-3
cdr3_length: 16
j_call: TRBJ2-1

cdr3_aa: CASSITGELFF
clone_size: .
v_call: TRBV5-1
cdr3_length: 11
j_call: TRBJ2-2

cdr3_aa: CASSSGELDTEAFF
clone_size: .
v_call: TRBV5-5
cdr3_length: 14
j_call: TRBJ1-1

cdr3_aa: CASSFRPSSYNEQFF
clone_size: .
v_call: TRBV28
cdr3_length: 15
j_call: TRBJ2-1

cdr3_aa: CASRGGAGSTDTQYF
clone_size: medium-sized
v_call: TRBV6-4
cdr3_length: 15
j_call: TRBJ2-3

cdr3_aa: CSVTSVDRRANYGYTF
clone_size: .
v_call: TRBV29-1
cdr3_length: 16
j_call: TRBJ1-2

cdr3_aa: CASSFLESGAIAGGTQETQYF
clone_size: .
v_call: TRBV7-6
cdr3_length: 21
j_call: TRBJ2-5

cdr3_aa: CASSLADGSPYEQYF
clone_size: .
v_call: TRBV5-1
cdr3_length: 15
j_call: TRBJ2-7

cdr3_aa: CASSPDREGFGNEQFF
clone_size: .
v_call: TRBV28
cdr3_length: 16
j_call: TRBJ2-1

cdr3_aa: CSATGGGGPHTQYF
clone_size: .
v_call: TRBV29-1
cdr3_length: 14
j_call: TRBJ2-3

cdr3_aa: CASSPGYGGANEQYF
clone_size: .
v_call: TRBV3-1
cdr3_length: 15
j_call: TRBJ2-7

cdr3_aa: CAWSFNPRDRGEVNEQFF
clone_size: .
v_call: TRBV30
cdr3_length: 18
j_call: TRBJ2-1

cdr3_aa: CASSFPGANVLTF
clone_size: .
v_call: TRBV11-3
cdr3_length: 13
j_call: TRBJ2-6

cdr3_aa: CASSLGPYNEQFF
clone_size: .
v_call: TRBV7-2
cdr3_length: 13
j_call: TRBJ2-1

cdr3_aa: CASSSASQGLDEKLFF
clone_size: .
v_call: TRBV7-9
cdr3_length: 16
j_call: TRBJ1-4

cdr3_aa: CASSHAWMNTEAFF
clone_size: .
v_call: TRBV6-4
cdr3_length: 14
j_call: TRBJ1-1

cdr3_aa: CASTRGTRGRNEQFF
clone_size: .
v_call: TRBV7-8
cdr3_length: 15
j_call: TRBJ2-1

cdr3_aa: CASSDSGGSGANVLTF
clone_size: .
v_call: TRBV6-4
cdr3_length: 16
j_call: TRBJ2-6

cdr3_aa: CASSLPAGPQETQYF
clone_size: .
v_call: TRBV7-9
cdr3_length: 15
j_call: TRBJ2-5

cdr3_aa: CASSPKPGGEQFF
clone_size: .
v_call: TRBV7-6
cdr3_length: 13
j_call: TRBJ2-1

cdr3_aa: CASSPEGTPNEKLFF
clone_size: .
v_call: TRBV18
cdr3_length: 15
j_call: TRBJ1-4

cdr3_aa: CASSMGVGTEAFF
clone_size: .
v_call: TRBV19
cdr3_length: 13
j_call: TRBJ1-1

cdr3_aa: CASSYFWGTGGNNEQFF
clone_size: .
v_call: TRBV6-5
cdr3_length: 17
j_call: TRBJ2-1

cdr3_aa: CASRLGQETQYF
clone_size: medium-sized
v_call: TRBV5-1
cdr3_length: 12
j_call: TRBJ2-5

cdr3_aa: CASSQEAFKGNEQFF
clone_size: .
v_call: TRBV4-3
cdr3_length: 15
j_call: TRBJ2-1

cdr3_aa: CASSLGGPAATEAFF
clone_size: .
v_call: TRBV7-8
cdr3_length: 15
j_call: TRBJ1-1

cdr3_aa: CATSVLSGRTQETQYF
clone_size: .
v_call: TRBV15
cdr3_length: 16
j_call: TRBJ2-5

cdr3_aa: CSVTGGEGLFRGADTQYF
clone_size: .
v_call: TRBV29-1
cdr3_length: 18
j_call: TRBJ2-3

cdr3_aa: CSGVGQGSPNEQFF
clone_size: .
v_call: TRBV29-1
cdr3_length: 14
j_call: TRBJ2-1

cdr3_aa: CASSERPHEQFF
clone_size: .
v_call: TRBV6-1
cdr3_length: 12
j_call: TRBJ2-1

cdr3_aa: CASSLSGGGNEQFF
clone_size: .
v_call: TRBV12-3/TRBV12-4
cdr3_length: 14
j_call: TRBJ2-1

cdr3_aa: CASSQEVAGGETQYF
clone_size: .
v_call: TRBV4-3
cdr3_length: 15
j_call: TRBJ2-5

cdr3_aa: CSVERQGTSYEQYF
clone_size: .
v_call: TRBV29-1
cdr3_length: 14
j_call: TRBJ2-7

cdr3_aa: CASSRPGYEQYF
clone_size: .
v_call: TRBV7-9
cdr3_length: 12
j_call: TRBJ2-7

cdr3_aa: CASSLSVEQYF
clone_size: .
v_call: TRBV6-2/TRBV6-3
cdr3_length: 11
j_call: TRBJ2-7

cdr3_aa: CASSPRRTTAYEQYF
clone_size: .
v_call: TRBV21-1
cdr3_length: 15
j_call: TRBJ2-7

cdr3_aa: CASSEERGTDTQYF
clone_size: .
v_call: TRBV6-1
cdr3_length: 14
j_call: TRBJ2-3

cdr3_aa: CSGSPRGDADTQYF
clone_size: medium-sized
v_call: TRBV29-1
cdr3_length: 14
j_call: TRBJ2-3

cdr3_aa: CASSLLMTALYSNQPQHF
clone_size: .
v_call: TRBV21-1
cdr3_length: 18
j_call: TRBJ1-5

cdr3_aa: CASNRHALRQGETQYF
clone_size: .
v_call: TRBV23-1
cdr3_length: 16
j_call: TRBJ2-5

cdr3_aa: CASSLRHPDTEAFF
clone_size: .
v_call: TRBV12-3/TRBV12-4
cdr3_length: 14
j_call: TRBJ1-1

cdr3_aa: CASSTPGSGGIHEQYF
clone_size: .
v_call: TRBV7-9
cdr3_length: 16
j_call: TRBJ2-7

cdr3_aa: CASSYRDRGADTQYF
clone_size: .
v_call: TRBV7-2
cdr3_length: 15
j_call: TRBJ2-3